Sequencing of this T cell receptor beta chain was carried out in a study of T cell responses to AZD1222 COVID-19 vaccine. The CDR3 consists of 13 residues. The V gene's germline CDR1 is SGHAT and CDR2 FQDESV (reference sequence). Clones were sequenced by immunoSEQ multiplex PCR, and TCRdb holds only the in-frame ones, with some missing. The sample carries approximately 70,000 clones, over 75% recorded once. This clone was detected a few times. A read error may account for a junction end that differs from germline. The source was peripheral blood, collected on day 0 of AZD1222 vaccination. This clonotype was obtained from an adult in good health. The chain carries TRBV11-1 and TRBJ1-2, with a tentative D call TRBD1 (5 bases). The DNA for the CDR3 is TGTGCCAGCAATAACCGGGCCGGTGGGGACCCCGCATTC. Its protein product is CASNNRAGGDPAF. The variable domain in full, with the rest retrieved from reference TRBV11-1 and TRBJ1-2, is EAEVAQSPRYKITEKSQAVAFWCDPISGHATLYWYRQILGQGPELLVQFQDESVVDDSQLPKDRFSAERLKGVDSTLKIQPAELGDSAMYLCASNNRAGGDPAFGSGTRLTVV.